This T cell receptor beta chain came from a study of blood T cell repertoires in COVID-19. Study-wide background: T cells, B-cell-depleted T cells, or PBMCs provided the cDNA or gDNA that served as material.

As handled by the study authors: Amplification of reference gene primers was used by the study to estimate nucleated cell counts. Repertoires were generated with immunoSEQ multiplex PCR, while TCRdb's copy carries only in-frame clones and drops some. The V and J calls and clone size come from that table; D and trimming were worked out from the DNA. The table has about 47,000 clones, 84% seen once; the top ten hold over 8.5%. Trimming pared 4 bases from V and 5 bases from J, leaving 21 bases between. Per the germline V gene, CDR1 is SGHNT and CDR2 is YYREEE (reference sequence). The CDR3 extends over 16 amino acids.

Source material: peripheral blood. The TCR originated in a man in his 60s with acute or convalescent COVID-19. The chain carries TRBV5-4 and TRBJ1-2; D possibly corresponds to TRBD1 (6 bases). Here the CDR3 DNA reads TGTGCCAGCAGCCCCGGCGGGGGCGCCGAGGGGTATGGCTACACCTTC. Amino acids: CASSPGGGAEGYGYTF.